The TCR beta chain described here comes from a study of T-cell memory formation after mild COVID-19. Across the whole study: TCR clusters mostly belonged to single donors. Broader study findings: Contracting CD4+ clones sat mainly in CM and EM; CD8+ in EMRA. Balance between CD4 and CD8 was seen in clones contracting day 15 to 85, and a CD4+ lean was seen in later expanders.

Using constant-segment primers, 5'RACE produced TCR alpha and TCR beta cDNA libraries carrying sample barcodes and UMIs. MiXCR, run by TCRdb on the 5' RACE reads, gives a single entry per CDR3 protein. The sample records about 90,000 distinct CDR3 sequences, about 15% being singletons. To note about this clonotype: Its antigen remains unidentified.

Looked up from germline, CDR1 is SGHTA and CDR2 is FQGNSA. The length of the CDR3 is 15 residues. Trimming cost V 4 bases and J 5 bases; bases outside gene matches: 6. This receptor was obtained from a young man who had mild COVID-19 (a few samples of this study predate the infection). Cell type and time point are not known. Sequencing was done on a sample of PBMCs or a T cell subset sorted from them (not recorded which). The chain links TRBV7-2 to TRBJ2-1; the match to TRBD2 covers 9 bases. CDR3 sequence: CASSYASGVNNEQFF. The CDR3 bases are TGTGCCAGCAGCTACGCTAGCGGGGTCAACAATGAGCAGTTCTTC.